This T cell receptor (beta chain) was identified in a study of T cell repertoires in cytomegalovirus infection. Study-level background: It was recently identified HLA-C-restricted and well-studied HLA-B-restricted CMV epitopes that the study used. Both a matching HLA type and CMV infection were indicated by public TCR beta signatures. Findings of the study overall: Ex vivo, HLA-C-restricted CMV-specific TCR beta clonotypes prevailed over the rest of the response. Adding up the frequency of public TCR beta families identified people who carried CMV plus the relevant HLA.

As to this clonotype: Antigen unknown.

Trimming left V 4 bases short and J 5 bases short, with 15 bases between. Germline V CDR1 and CDR2: MGHRA, YSYEKL. The CDR3 length is 14 residues. TCRdb redid the calling of the reads with MiXCR, one entry per CDR3 protein. The profile shows under 130,000 distinct CDR3 sequences, less than 55% of them singletons. The receptor comes from a human donor in good health (CMV status not recorded). Some clones in this sample may be carry-over from other donors' samples. Specimen: CD8+ T cells from cultured PBMCs, collected from culture after CMV antigen stimulation. The chain joins TRBV4-1 to TRBJ2-7, with D perhaps matching TRBD1 or TRBD2 (5 bases each). The CDR3 sequence is CASSLEGPGNEQYF. CDR3 in DNA: TGCGCCAGCAGCCTTGAGGGTCCAGGGAACGAGCAGTACTTC.